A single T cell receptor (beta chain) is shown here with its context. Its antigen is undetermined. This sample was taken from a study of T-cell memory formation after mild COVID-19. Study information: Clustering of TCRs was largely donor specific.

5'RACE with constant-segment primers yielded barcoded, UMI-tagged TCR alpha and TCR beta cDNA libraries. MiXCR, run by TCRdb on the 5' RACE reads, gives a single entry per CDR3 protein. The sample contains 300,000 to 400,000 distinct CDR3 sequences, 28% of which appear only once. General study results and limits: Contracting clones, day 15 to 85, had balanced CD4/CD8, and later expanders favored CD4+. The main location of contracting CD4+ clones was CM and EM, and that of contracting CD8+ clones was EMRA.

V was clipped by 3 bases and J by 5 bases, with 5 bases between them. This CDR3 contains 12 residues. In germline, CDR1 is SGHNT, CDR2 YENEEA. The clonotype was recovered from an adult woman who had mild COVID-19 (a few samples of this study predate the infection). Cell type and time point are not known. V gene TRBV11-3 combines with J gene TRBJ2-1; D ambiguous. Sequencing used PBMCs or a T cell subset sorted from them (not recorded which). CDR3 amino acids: CASSFDHNEQFF. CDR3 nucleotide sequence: TGTGCCAGCAGCTTTGACCACAATGAGCAGTTCTTC.